What follows is one T cell receptor beta chain and its context. Under the authors' procedure: Amplified reference gene primers provided the basis for estimating nucleated cell counts. TCRdb keeps only in-frame clones here, not all; method: immunoSEQ multiplex PCR. V and J calls and clone size are given by that table; D and trimming were obtained from the DNA. This repertoire shows about 250,000 clones, roughly 80% found once; its top ten account for 5%. This sample stems from a study of blood T cell repertoires in COVID-19. Study members were between roughly 18 and 89 years old and lived in 20 to 30 US regions. Cohorts were assigned according to the clinical history that participants reported. Sequencing was carried out using PBMCs or T cells enriched from blood (not recorded which). This clonotype originated in a man in his forties who had been exposed to COVID-19.

CDR3 in DNA: TGTGCCAGCAGCGGGGGGGGGCGCGGTACCAACGAGCAGTACTTC. This translates into CASSGGGRGTNEQYF. The chain uses TRBV9 and TRBJ2-7; TRBD2 might be the D (7 bases). Germline lookup yields CDR1 SGDLS and CDR2 YYNGEE. Trimming took off 3 bases at V and 5 bases at J, with 18 bases between the two ends. The CDR3 has 15 residues.